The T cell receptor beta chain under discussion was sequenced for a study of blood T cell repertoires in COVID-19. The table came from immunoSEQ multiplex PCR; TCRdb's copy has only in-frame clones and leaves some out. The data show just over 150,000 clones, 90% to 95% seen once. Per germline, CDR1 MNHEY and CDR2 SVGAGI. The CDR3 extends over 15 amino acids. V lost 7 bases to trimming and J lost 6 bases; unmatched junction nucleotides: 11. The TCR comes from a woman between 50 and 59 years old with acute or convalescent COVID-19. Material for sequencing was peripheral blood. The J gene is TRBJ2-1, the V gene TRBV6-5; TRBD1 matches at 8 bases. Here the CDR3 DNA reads TGTGCCAGCACCCCGGACAGGGCGCCGGGCAATGAGCAGTTCTTC. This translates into CASTPDRAPGNEQFF.